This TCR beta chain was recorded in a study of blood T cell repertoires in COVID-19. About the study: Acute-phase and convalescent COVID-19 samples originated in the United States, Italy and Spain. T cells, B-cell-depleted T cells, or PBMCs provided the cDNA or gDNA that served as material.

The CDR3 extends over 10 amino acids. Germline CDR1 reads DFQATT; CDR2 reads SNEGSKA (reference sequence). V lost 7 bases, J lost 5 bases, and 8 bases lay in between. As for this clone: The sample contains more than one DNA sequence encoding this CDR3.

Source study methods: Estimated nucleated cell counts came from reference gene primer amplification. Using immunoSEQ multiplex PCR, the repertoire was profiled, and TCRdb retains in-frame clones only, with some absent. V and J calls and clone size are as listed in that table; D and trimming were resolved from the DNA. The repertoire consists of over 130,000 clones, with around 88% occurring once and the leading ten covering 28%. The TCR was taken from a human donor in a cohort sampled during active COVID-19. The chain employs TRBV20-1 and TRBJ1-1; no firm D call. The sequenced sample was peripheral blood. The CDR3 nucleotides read TGCAGTGGGAGTAGGACTGAAGCTTTCTTT. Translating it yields CSGSRTEAFF.